This T cell receptor (beta chain) is drawn from a study of sequential checkpoint blockade in melanoma (dated by TCRdb to the late 2010s). Context from the whole study: Patients were assigned by 1:1 randomization to either first-line nivolumab followed by ipilimumab (arm A) or ipilimumab followed by nivolumab (arm B). Both trial sequences were followed by maintenance nivolumab. Beyond this particular receptor, the publication reports: The response-prediction model combining TCR metrics and mutation burden needs validation in larger, independent patient cohorts.

Reading from cysteine to phenylalanine, the CDR3 counts 17 amino acids. Here the CDR3 DNA is all that survives: 51 bases in frame from base 1. V is trimmed back by 4 bases and J by 5 bases, and the junction contains 13 bases that no gene match accounts for. The germline V gene encodes CDR1 MGHDK and CDR2 SYGVNS. About this clone: The antigen it binds to is not known. It has no much larger one-base neighbor in the sample; base qualities were not kept.

The meaning of the sample's treatment or condition label: randomized to nivolumab then ipilimumab (arm A) or the reverse (arm B). No trial patient had received prior DNA-damaging chemotherapy. Live CD3+CD8+ cells negative for CD19 and CD56 were sorted from thawed PBMCs on a FACS Aria II flow cytometer. Samples were obtained from patients with melanoma enrolled in CheckMate 064, a randomized, open-label phase II trial of sequential checkpoint blockade. Leukapheresis was used to collect peripheral blood mononuclear cells, which were then purified with Ficoll-Paque and frozen in human serum with roughly 10% DMSO. Immediately after sorting, the purity of the sorted blood CD3+CD8+ cells was confirmed to be >98%, and DNA was then extracted. The immunoSEQ Assay was used to immunosequence TCRbeta CDR3 regions from genomic DNA. Genomic DNA was amplified by bias-controlled multiplex PCR before high-throughput sequencing. In the original analysis: To quantify the absolute abundance of each unique TCRbeta CDR3 region, the sequences were collapsed and filtered. Clonality, defined as 1 minus Pielou's evenness, was calculated using only productive rearrangements. A previously published method was used to identify clones whose frequencies were significantly greater in on-treatment samples than in baseline samples. TCRdb limited this immuneACCESS table to in-frame rearrangements with V and J called. A share of clones is missing; checked studies link under half to unresolved V genes, and the rest is unexplained. V and J calls and clone size are those listed in that table; D and trimming were worked out from the DNA. The sample table holds thousands of clones, of which about 75% were seen once. Approximately 17% of the sample belongs to the ten largest clones.

This specimen consisted of CD8+ T cells sorted from blood (inferred from file names), obtained from a patient given nivolumab and ipilimumab in sequence. This TCR derives from a human donor with melanoma. This chain is built from TRBV25-1 and TRBJ2-2, with TRBD1 identical over 7 junction bases. The CDR3 in this case is CASSGNRGTALTGELFF. The bases read TGTGCCAGCAGTGGGAATAGGGGGACAGCACTTACCGGGGAGCTGTTTTTT.